The 22 T cell receptor beta chains below all came from one sample that was sequenced in a study of blood T cell repertoires in COVID-19. The method was immunoSEQ multiplex PCR; TCRdb's version includes in-frame clones alone and lacks a portion of them. The sample records about 91,000 clones, more than 70% being singletons. The sample consisted of peripheral blood. These receptors were taken from an elderly woman with active COVID-19.

The chain links TRBV7-9 to TRBJ2-4; TRBD1 matches 9 bases. The CDR3 is made up of 17 amino acids. Losses at the gene ends were 4 bases for V and 6 bases for J; bases not matched to a gene: 13. The V gene's germline CDR1 is SEHNR and CDR2 FQNEAQ (reference sequence). This CDR3 reads CASSYESQNRGPNIQYF. The CDR3, as DNA: TGTGCCAGCAGCTATGAAAGTCAGAACAGGGGGCCAAACATTCAGTACTTC. Together with reference TRBV7-9 and TRBJ2-4, the CDR3 gives the full variable domain: DTGVSQNPRHKITKRGQNVTFRCDPISEHNRLYWYRQTLGQGPEFLTYFQNEAQLEKSRLLSDRFSAERPKGSFSTLEIQRTEQGDSAMYLCASSYESQNRGPNIQYFGAGTRLSVL.

The genes are TRBV7-6 and TRBJ2-7, with D possibly TRBD2 on 6 matching bases. Trimming pared 5 bases from V and 0 bases from J, leaving 11 bases between. The length of the CDR3 is 14 residues. The germline gives CDR1 SGHVS, CDR2 FNYEAQ. The CDR3 bases are TGTGCCAGCAGCCCAGCTAGCGCCTCCTACGAGCAGTACTTC. Amino acids: CASSPASASYEQYF. The full variable domain, with the rest looked up from reference TRBV7-6 and TRBJ2-7, is GAGVSQSPRYKVTKRGQDVALRCDPISGHVSLYWYRQALGQGPEFLTYFNYEAQQDKSGLPNDRFSAERPEGSISTLTIQRTEQRDSAMYRCASSPASASYEQYFGPGTRLTVT.

The rearrangement links TRBV11-3 to TRBJ2-5, with TRBD2 matching 13 bases. V shed 5 bases, J shed 5 bases, and the junction held 8 bases outside the gene matches. This CDR3 contains 16 residues. Germline V gene lookup returns CDR1 SGHNT and CDR2 YENEEA. As DNA, the CDR3 is TGTGCCAGCAGCCCAGGACTAGCGGGAGCAGGGGAGACCCAGTACTTC. Protein sequence: CASSPGLAGAGETQYF.

The V call is TRBV7-2, the J call TRBJ1-2, with 7 bases identical to TRBD1. Per germline, CDR1 SGHTA and CDR2 FQGNSA. The V segment lost 5 bases and the J segment 8 bases; nucleotides outside the gene matches: 8. The CDR3 length is 13 residues. The DNA for the CDR3 is TGTGCCAGCAGCCCTGGACAGGTCTGGGGCTACACCTTC. Translating it yields CASSPGQVWGYTF.

V usage is TRBV6-5 and J usage is TRBJ2-1; 10 nucleotides agree with TRBD2. The CDR3 has 15 residues. Germline lookup yields CDR1 MNHEY and CDR2 SVGAGI. J was trimmed by 10 bases and V by 5 bases; bases with no gene match: 11. CDR3 region: CASSTLAGAGEEQFF. The CDR3 DNA is TGTGCCAGCAGTACTCTAGCGGGGGCGGGGGAAGAGCAGTTCTTC.

The rearrangement links TRBV7-9 to TRBJ2-3; tentative D call: TRBD2 (5 bases). The CDR3 length is 17 residues. Between the trimmed V and J ends, which lost 1 base and 2 bases, there was a span of 16 bases. CDR1 is SEHNR and CDR2 is FQNEAQ in the germline V gene (reference sequence). CDR3: CASSLGRRVIYTDTQYF. CDR3 DNA: TGTGCCAGCAGCTTAGGTCGGCGGGTCATCTACACAGATACGCAGTATTTT. The entire variable domain, with the rest obtained from reference TRBV7-9 and TRBJ2-3, is as follows: DTGVSQNPRHKITKRGQNVTFRCDPISEHNRLYWYRQTLGQGPEFLTYFQNEAQLEKSRLLSDRFSAERPKGSFSTLEIQRTEQGDSAMYLCASSLGRRVIYTDTQYFGPGTRLTVL.

The chain uses TRBV19 and TRBJ2-5; D uncertain. Germline values: CDR1 LNHDA, CDR2 SQIVND (reference sequence). The CDR3 loop spans 15 amino acids. V was cut by 1 base and J by 6 bases, with 15 bases left in between. The CDR3 loop reads CASSIVEAGRKTQYF. The CDR3 DNA reads as TGTGCCAGTAGTATAGTAGAAGCTGGGCGAAAGACCCAGTACTTC. Looking up the rest from reference TRBV19 and TRBJ2-5 gives the full variable domain: DGGITQSPKYLFRKEGQNVTLSCEQNLNHDAMYWYRQDPGQGLRLIYYSQIVNDFQKGDIAEGYSVSREKKESFPLTVTSAQKNPTAFYLCASSIVEAGRKTQYFGPGTRLLVL.

V and J are TRBV6-5 and TRBJ2-1; possibly TRBD1 for D (5 bases). V lost 6 bases, J lost 1 base, and 7 bases lay in between. The CDR3 is 13 residues long. In germline, CDR1 is MNHEY, CDR2 SVGAGI. CDR3 bases: TGTGCCAGCAGGAAGGGGTCCTACAATGAGCAGTTCTTC. Translated, it gives CASRKGSYNEQFF.

J is TRBJ1-4 and V is TRBV19; TRBD1 matches at 8 bases. V lost 10 bases, J lost 8 bases, and 9 bases stayed unmatched. Germline V gene data show CDR1 as LNHDA and CDR2 as SQIVND (reference sequence). The CDR3 is 13 amino acids. CDR3 coding DNA: TGTGCCACCATTGGACAGGGAGGGGAAAAACTGTTTTTT. Translated, it gives CATIGQGGEKLFF.

This CDR3 reads CASSSTGGGNIQYF. CDR3 DNA sequence: TGCGCCAGCAGCAGTACGGGAGGAGGGAACATTCAGTACTTC. This chain links TRBV5-1 with TRBJ2-4; 7 nucleotides agree with TRBD2. V lost 4 bases and J lost 7; bases outside the gene matches: 8. The CDR3 contains 14 residues. The germline CDR1 and CDR2 sequences are SGHRS and YFSETQ.

This chain links TRBV9 with TRBJ2-3; 7 nucleotides agree with TRBD1. J was trimmed by 0 bases and V by 0 bases; bases with no gene match: 7. CDR1 and CDR2 from the germline V gene are SGDLS and YYNGEE. The CDR3 consists of 17 residues. The CDR3 reads CASSVGGTGVSTDTQYF. CDR3 bases: TGTGCCAGCAGCGTAGGAGGTACAGGGGTGAGCACAGATACGCAGTATTTT.

The rearrangement links TRBV19 to TRBJ2-2, with no clear D. Germline CDR1 is LNHDA and CDR2 is SQIVND (reference sequence). With 3 bases removed from V and 7 bases from J, the gap between germline ends came to 6 bases. The CDR3 sequence is 12 residues long. DNA of the CDR3: TGTGCCAGTAGTATCCGAGACGGGGAGCTGTTTTTT. It encodes CASSIRDGELFF. Complete variable domain (other parts from reference TRBV19 and TRBJ2-2): DGGITQSPKYLFRKEGQNVTLSCEQNLNHDAMYWYRQDPGQGLRLIYYSQIVNDFQKGDIAEGYSVSREKKESFPLTVTSAQKNPTAFYLCASSIRDGELFFGEGSRLTVL.

This chain links TRBV9 with TRBJ2-1; 14 bases are shared with TRBD2. Germline lookup yields CDR1 SGDLS and CDR2 YYNGEE. J gave up 8 bases and V 6 bases, and 4 bases lay outside the gene matches. The CDR3 loop spans 14 amino acids. The CDR3 coding sequence is TGTGCCAGCACCCGACTAGCGGGGGGGGATGAGCAGTTCTTC. It yields the protein CASTRLAGGDEQFF.

The chain couples TRBV5-6 to TRBJ2-7, with D possibly being TRBD2 (5 bases). This CDR3 is built from 14 residues. The V gene lost 2 bases and the J gene lost 4 bases, with 13 bases spanning the gap. The germline V gene encodes CDR1 SGHDT and CDR2 YYEEEE. In DNA, the CDR3 is TGTGCCAGCAGCTTTGGACTCGCTCGTTACGAGCAGTACTTC. Residues: CASSFGLARYEQYF. The variable domain in full, completed from reference TRBV5-6 and TRBJ2-7, reads DAGVTQSPTHLIKTRGQQVTLRCSPKSGHDTVSWYQQALGQGPQFIFQYYEEEERQRGNFPDRFSGHQFPNYSSELNVNALLLGDSALYLCASSFGLARYEQYFGPGTRLTVT.

This clone occurred once. The gene calls are TRBV15 and TRBJ2-1; D unclear. This CDR3 region has 17 residues. Deletions cut 0 bases from V and 0 bases from J, with 12 bases between. Germline V gives CDR1 LNHNV, CDR2 YYDKDF (reference sequence). This CDR3 reads CATSRDSESSSYNEQFF. CDR3 sequence (DNA): TGTGCCACCAGCAGAGATTCCGAATCGAGCTCCTACAATGAGCAGTTCTTC.

This clone was seen once. The V gene is TRBV10-3, the J gene TRBJ2-5; 9 positions match TRBD1. This CDR3 contains 15 residues. Germline V gene sequence: CDR1 ENHRY, CDR2 SYGVKD. With V trimmed by 5 bases and J by 3 bases, 7 bases remained unmatched. The CDR3 region is CAISPGTGNEETQYF. In DNA, the CDR3 is TGTGCCATCAGTCCCGGGACAGGGAATGAAGAGACCCAGTACTTC.

V usage is TRBV11-2 and J usage is TRBJ1-4; possible D gene TRBD1, 5 bases. CDR3 length: 15 residues. Germline V gives CDR1 SGHAT, CDR2 FQNNGV. Trimming cost V 6 bases and J 0 bases, with 11 bases left between them. The CDR3 DNA sequence: TGTGCCAGCAGTTTGACAGCTGCAACTAATGAAAAACTGTTTTTT. Translated, it gives CASSLTAATNEKLFF.

The chain links TRBV18 to TRBJ2-5; tentative D call: TRBD2 (6 bases). The CDR3 has 15 residues. Germline CDR1 and CDR2: KGHSH and LQKENI. Trimming pared 4 bases from V and 5 bases from J, leaving 17 bases between. The CDR3 sequence is CASSRGVNSGETQYF. CDR3 nucleotide sequence: TGTGCCAGCTCACGGGGGGTCAACTCGGGGGAGACCCAGTACTTC.

The CDR3 region is CASSPHGAGRGLGNTEAFF. In DNA form, the CDR3 reads TGTGCCAGTAGTCCCCACGGGGCGGGCAGGGGGCTTGGGAACACTGAAGCTTTCTTT. The V and J genes are TRBV19 and TRBJ1-1, with 8 bases aligning to TRBD1. The CDR3 runs 19 residues. Germline CDR1 and CDR2: LNHDA and SQIVND (reference sequence). The ends lost 5 bases at V and 1 base at J; junction bases unmatched: 18.

The CDR3 sequence is CASSQGTGREKLFF. CDR3 sequence (DNA): TGCGCCAGCAGCCAAGGGACAGGGCGTGAAAAACTGTTTTTT. The chain carries TRBV4-3 and TRBJ1-4; 8 nucleotides line up with TRBD1. V trimming: 1 base; J trimming: 7 bases; junction bases outside the gene matches: 2. CDR3 length equals 14 residues. Germline V gene lookup returns CDR1 LGHNA and CDR2 YSLEER.

This clone was counted only a few times. The V call is TRBV11-3, the J call TRBJ1-1; TRBD1 is a possible D gene (5 bases). The CDR3 is 14 residues long. The V end was cut by 1 base, the J end by 2 bases, with 8 bases between. Germline CDR1 and CDR2: SGHNT and YENEEA. The CDR3 DNA reads TGTGCCAGCAGCTTAGCTGGGGCTAACACTGAAGCTTTCTTT. Protein sequence: CASSLAGANTEAFF.

This chain uses TRBV21-1 with TRBJ2-7; the table's D call, TRBD2, has no DNA check behind it. TRBV21-1 is termed a pseudogene. The CDR3 runs 16 residues. CDR3 sequence reads: CASSTETSGRGYEQYF. DNA of the CDR3: TGTGCCAGCAGCACTGAGACTAGCGGGAGAGGGTACGAGCAGTACTTC.